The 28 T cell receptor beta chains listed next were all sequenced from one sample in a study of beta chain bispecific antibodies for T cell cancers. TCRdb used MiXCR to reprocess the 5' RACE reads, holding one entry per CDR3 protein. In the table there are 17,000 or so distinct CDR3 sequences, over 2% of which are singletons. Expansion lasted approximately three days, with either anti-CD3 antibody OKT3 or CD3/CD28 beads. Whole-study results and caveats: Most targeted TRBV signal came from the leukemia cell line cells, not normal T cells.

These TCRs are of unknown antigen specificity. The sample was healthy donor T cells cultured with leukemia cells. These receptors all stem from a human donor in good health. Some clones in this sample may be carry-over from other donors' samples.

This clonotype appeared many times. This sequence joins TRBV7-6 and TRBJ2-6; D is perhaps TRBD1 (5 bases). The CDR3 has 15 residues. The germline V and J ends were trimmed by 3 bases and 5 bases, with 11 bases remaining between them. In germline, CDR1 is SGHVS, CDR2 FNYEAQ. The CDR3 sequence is CASSFGQGRANVLTF. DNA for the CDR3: TGTGCCAGCAGCTTCGGGCAGGGAAGGGCCAACGTCCTGACTTTC.

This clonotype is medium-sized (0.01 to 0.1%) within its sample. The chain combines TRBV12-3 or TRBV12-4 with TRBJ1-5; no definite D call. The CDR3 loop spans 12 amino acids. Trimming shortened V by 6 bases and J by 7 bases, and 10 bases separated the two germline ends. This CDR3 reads CASSTLGQPQHF. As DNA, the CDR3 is TGTGCCAGCAGCACCCTCGGGCAGCCCCAGCATTTT.

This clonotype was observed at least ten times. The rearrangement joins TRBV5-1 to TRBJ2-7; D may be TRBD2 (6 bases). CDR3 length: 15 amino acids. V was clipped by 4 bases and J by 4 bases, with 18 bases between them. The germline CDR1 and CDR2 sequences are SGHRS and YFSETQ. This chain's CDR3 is CASSTAGTGTYEQYF. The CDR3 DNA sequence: TGCGCCAGCAGCACAGCCGGGACGGGGACTTACGAGCAGTACTTC.

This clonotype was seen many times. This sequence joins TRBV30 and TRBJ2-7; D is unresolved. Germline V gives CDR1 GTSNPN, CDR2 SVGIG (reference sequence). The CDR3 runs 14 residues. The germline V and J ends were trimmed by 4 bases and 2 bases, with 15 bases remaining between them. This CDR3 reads CAWKGPQTAYEQYF. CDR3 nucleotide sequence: TGTGCCTGGAAAGGACCGCAGACCGCCTACGAGCAGTACTTC.

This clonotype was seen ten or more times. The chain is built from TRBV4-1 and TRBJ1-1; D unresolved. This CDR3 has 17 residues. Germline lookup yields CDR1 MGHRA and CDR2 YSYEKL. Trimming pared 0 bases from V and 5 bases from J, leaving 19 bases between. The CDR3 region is CASSQDLFGEGRTEAFF. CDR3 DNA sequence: TGCGCCAGCAGCCAAGATCTTTTCGGGGAGGGAAGGACTGAAGCTTTCTTT.

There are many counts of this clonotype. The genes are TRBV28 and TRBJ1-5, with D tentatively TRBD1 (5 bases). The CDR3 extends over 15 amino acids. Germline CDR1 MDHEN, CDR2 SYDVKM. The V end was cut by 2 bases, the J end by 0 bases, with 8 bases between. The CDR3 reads CASSLAGVSNQPQHF. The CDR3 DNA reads TGTGCCAGCAGTTTAGCGGGGGTTAGCAATCAGCCCCAGCATTTT.

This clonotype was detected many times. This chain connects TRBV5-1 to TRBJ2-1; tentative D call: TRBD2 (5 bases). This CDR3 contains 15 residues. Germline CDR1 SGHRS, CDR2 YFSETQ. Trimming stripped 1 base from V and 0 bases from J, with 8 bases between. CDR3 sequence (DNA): TGCGCCAGCAGCTTGAGAGGGAGCTCCTACAATGAGCAGTTCTTC. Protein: CASSLRGSSYNEQFF.

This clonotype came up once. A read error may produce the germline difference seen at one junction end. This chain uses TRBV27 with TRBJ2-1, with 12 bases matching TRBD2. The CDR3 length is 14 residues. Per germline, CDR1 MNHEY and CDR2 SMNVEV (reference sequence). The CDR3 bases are TGTGCCATCAGTGGGACTAGCGGGTACAATGAGCATTTCTTC. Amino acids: CAISGTSGYNEHFF.

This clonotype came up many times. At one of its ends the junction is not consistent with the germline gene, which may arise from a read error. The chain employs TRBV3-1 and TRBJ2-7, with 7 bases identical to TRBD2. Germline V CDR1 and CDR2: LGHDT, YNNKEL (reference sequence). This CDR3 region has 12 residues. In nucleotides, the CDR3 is TGTGCCAGCAGCCTACCGGCGGGAGATCCGAACTTC. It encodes CASSLPAGDPNF.

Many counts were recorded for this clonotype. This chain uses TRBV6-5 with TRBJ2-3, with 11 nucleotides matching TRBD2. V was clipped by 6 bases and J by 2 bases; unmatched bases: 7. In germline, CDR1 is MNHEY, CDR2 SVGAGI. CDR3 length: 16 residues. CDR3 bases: TGTGCCAGCAGACCTTCTAGCGGGGGGATCACAGATACGCAGTATTTT. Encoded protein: CASRPSSGGITDTQYF.

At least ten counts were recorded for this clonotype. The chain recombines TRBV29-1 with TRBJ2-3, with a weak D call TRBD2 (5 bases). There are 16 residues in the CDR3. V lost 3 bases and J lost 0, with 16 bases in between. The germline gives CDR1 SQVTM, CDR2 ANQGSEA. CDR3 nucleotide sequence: TGCAGCGTTGAGGGAACAAGACTACTTAGCACAGATACGCAGTATTTT. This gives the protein CSVEGTRLLSTDTQYF.

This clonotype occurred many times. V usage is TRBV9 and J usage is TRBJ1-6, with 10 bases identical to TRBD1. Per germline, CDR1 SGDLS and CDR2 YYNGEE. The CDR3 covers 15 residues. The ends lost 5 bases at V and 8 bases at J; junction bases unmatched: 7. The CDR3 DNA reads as TGTGCCAGCAGTACGACCGGGACAGGGGATTCACCCCTCCACTTT. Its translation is CASSTTGTGDSPLHF.

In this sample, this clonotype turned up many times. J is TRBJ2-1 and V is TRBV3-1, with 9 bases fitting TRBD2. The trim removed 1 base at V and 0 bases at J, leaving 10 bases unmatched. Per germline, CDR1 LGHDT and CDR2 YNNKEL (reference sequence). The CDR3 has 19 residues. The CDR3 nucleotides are TGTGCCAGCAGCCAAGTCGTGCTAGCGGGGTCGAGCTCCTACAATGAGCAGTTCTTC. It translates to CASSQVVLAGSSSYNEQFF.

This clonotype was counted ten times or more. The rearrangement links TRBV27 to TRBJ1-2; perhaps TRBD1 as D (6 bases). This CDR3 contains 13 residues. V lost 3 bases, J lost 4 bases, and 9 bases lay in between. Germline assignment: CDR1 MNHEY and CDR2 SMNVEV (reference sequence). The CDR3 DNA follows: TGTGCCAGCAGTTTTATGGGGGCCTATGGCTACACCTTC. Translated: CASSFMGAYGYTF.

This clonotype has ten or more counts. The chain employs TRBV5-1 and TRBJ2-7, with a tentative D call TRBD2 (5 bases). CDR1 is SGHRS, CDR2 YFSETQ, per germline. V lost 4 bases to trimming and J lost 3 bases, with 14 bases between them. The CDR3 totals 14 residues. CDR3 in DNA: TGCGCCAGCAGCCTATCTCCGGGGTTCTACGAGCAGTACTTC. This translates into CASSLSPGFYEQYF. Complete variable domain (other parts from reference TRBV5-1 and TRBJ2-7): KAGVTQTPRYLIKTRGQQVTLSCSPISGHRSVSWYQQTPGQGLQFLFEYFSETQRNKGNFPGRFSGRQFSNSRSEMNVSTLELGDSALYLCASSLSPGFYEQYFGPGTRLTVT.

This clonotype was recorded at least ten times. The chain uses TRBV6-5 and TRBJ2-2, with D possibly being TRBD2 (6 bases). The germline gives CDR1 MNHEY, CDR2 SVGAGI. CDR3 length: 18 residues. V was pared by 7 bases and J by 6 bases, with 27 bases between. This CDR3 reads CASMDPPGGSVGAGELFF. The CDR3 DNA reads TGTGCCAGCATGGATCCCCCAGGAGGGAGCGTTGGGGCCGGGGAGCTGTTTTTT.

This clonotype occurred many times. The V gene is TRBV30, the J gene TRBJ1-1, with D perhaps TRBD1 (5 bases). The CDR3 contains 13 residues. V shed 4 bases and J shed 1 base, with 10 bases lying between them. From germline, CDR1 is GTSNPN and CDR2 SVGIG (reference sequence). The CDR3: CAWTPDTNTEAFF. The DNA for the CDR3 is TGTGCCTGGACCCCGGACACGAACACTGAAGCTTTCTTT.

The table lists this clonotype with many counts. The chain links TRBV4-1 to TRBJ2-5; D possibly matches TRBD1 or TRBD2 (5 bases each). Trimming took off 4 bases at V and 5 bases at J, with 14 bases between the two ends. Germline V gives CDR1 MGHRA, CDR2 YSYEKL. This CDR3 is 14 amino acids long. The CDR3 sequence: CASSRQSEGETQYF. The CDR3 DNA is TGCGCCAGCAGCCGACAATCAGAGGGGGAGACCCAGTACTTC.

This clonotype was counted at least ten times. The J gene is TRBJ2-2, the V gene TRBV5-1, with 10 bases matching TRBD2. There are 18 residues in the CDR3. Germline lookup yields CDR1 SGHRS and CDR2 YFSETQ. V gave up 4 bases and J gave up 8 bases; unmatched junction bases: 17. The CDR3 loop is CASSRTPTSGERAGELFF. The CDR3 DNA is TGCGCCAGCAGCCGGACCCCTACTAGCGGGGAACGAGCGGGGGAGCTGTTTTTT.

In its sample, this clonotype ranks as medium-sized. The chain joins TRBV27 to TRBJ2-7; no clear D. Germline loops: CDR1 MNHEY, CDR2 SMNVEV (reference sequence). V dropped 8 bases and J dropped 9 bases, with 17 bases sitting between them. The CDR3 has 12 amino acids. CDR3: CASGPHQALQYF. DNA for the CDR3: TGTGCCAGCGGGCCGCATCAGGCCTTGCAGTACTTC.

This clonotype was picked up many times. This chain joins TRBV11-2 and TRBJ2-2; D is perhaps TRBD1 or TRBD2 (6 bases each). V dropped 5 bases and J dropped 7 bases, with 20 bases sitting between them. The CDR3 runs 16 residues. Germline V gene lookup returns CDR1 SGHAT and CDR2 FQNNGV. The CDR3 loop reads CASSANQWGAVGELFF. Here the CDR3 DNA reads TGTGCCAGCAGCGCCAACCAGTGGGGGGCTGTCGGGGAGCTGTTTTTT.

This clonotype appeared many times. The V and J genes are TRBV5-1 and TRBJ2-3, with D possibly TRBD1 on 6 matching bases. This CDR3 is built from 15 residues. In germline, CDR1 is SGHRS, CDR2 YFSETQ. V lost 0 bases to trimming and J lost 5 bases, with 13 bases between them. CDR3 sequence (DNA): TGCGCCAGCAGCTTGGAACAGGGAACGAAAGATACGCAGTATTTT. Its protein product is CASSLEQGTKDTQYF.

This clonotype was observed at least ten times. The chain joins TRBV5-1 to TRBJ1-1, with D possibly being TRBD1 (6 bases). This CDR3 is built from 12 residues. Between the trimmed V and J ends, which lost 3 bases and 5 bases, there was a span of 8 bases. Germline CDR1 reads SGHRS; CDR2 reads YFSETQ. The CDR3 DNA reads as TGCGCCAGCAGCTCGAGGGGGACTGAAGCTTTCTTT. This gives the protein CASSSRGTEAFF.

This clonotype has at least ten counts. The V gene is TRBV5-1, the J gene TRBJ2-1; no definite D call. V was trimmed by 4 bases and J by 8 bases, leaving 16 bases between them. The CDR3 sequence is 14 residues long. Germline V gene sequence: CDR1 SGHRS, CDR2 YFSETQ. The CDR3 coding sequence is TGCGCCAGCAGCAGTTTAGAAGCCGGCCATGAGCAGTTCTTC. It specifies CASSSLEAGHEQFF.

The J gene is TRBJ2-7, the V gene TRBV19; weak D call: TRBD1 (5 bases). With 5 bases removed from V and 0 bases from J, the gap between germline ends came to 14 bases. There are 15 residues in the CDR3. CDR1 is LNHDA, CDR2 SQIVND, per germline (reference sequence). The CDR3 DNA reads TGTGCCAGTAGTCGTGACAGTTACAGCTCCTACGAGCAGTACTTC. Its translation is CASSRDSYSSYEQYF. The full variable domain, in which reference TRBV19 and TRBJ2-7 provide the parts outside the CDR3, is DGGITQSPKYLFRKEGQNVTLSCEQNLNHDAMYWYRQDPGQGLRLIYYSQIVNDFQKGDIAEGYSVSREKKESFPLTVTSAQKNPTAFYLCASSRDSYSSYEQYFGPGTRLTVT.

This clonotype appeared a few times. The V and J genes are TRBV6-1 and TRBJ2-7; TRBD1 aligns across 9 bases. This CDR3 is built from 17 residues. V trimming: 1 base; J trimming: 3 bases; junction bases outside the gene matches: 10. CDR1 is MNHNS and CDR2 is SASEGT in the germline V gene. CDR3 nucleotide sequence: TGTGCCAGCAGTGAAGGACTGACAGGGGGGATAGGCTACGAGCAGTACTTC. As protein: CASSEGLTGGIGYEQYF.

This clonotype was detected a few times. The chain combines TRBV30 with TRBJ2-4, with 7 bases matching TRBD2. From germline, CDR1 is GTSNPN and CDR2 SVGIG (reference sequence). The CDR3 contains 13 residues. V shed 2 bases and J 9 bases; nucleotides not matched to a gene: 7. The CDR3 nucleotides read TGTGCCTGGAGTACGAAGGGAGGGAGCATTCAGTACTTC. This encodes CAWSTKGGSIQYF.

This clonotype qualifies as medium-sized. CDR3 in DNA: TGCGCCAGCTTGGGTGAAGGGCAGCCCCAGCATTTT. Protein product: CASLGEGQPQHF. This chain connects TRBV5-1 to TRBJ1-5; D is uncertain. Germline V gene data show CDR1 as SGHRS and CDR2 as YFSETQ. CDR3 length equals 12 residues. Trimming took 7 bases from V and 7 from J, leaving 12 bases between them.